A single sample is the source of the 14 T cell receptor beta chains below, sequenced in a study of siplizumab effects on memory and regulatory T cells. Produced via immunoSEQ multiplex PCR; TCRdb's table is partial and in-frame only. The sample has about 110,000 clones, about 90% seen once; the top ten hold about 0.7%. Specimen: Tregs sorted from blood. The receptors shown here come from a human donor in good health.

This clone was seen a single time. The V and J genes are TRBV5-1 and TRBJ1-4; D is unclear. CDR1 and CDR2 from the germline V gene are SGHRS and YFSETQ. There are 12 residues in the CDR3. V lost 5 bases and J lost 6, with 8 bases in between. CDR3 bases: TGCGCCAGCAGGGATTCGTATGAAAAACTGTTTTTT. It is translated as CASRDSYEKLFF.

The rearrangement joins TRBV5-6 to TRBJ1-2, with D possibly being TRBD1 (5 bases). Germline CDR1 SGHDT, CDR2 YYEEEE. The CDR3 length is 15 residues. V dropped 4 bases and J dropped 4 bases, with 17 bases sitting between them. CDR3 nucleotides: TGTGCCAGCAGCCCGACAGCCTTTTTCGGCTATGGCTACACCTTC. As protein: CASSPTAFFGYGYTF.

The rearrangement joins TRBV5-1 to TRBJ2-1, with 7 bases fitting TRBD2. The CDR3 spans 13 residues. Trimming cost V 7 bases and J 7 bases; bases outside gene matches: 8. Germline CDR1 and CDR2: SGHRS and YFSETQ. The CDR3: CASRSTSRNEQFF. In DNA, the CDR3 is TGCGCCAGCCGTTCGACTAGCAGGAATGAGCAGTTCTTC.

V and J are TRBV6-6 and TRBJ1-6; TRBD1 agrees at 7 bases. In germline, CDR1 is MNHNY, CDR2 SVGAGI (reference sequence). This CDR3 is 15 amino acids long. V shed 2 bases and J 10 bases; nucleotides not matched to a gene: 8. In DNA form, the CDR3 reads TGTGCCAGCAGTTACGCCTCAGGGGGGTCCTCACCCCTCCACTTT. Amino acids: CASSYASGGSSPLHF.

This chain links TRBV20-1 with TRBJ2-7; no definite D call. The V and J ends lost 7 bases and 2 bases respectively, with 9 bases between them. The V gene's germline CDR1 is DFQATT and CDR2 SNEGSKA (reference sequence). CDR3 length: 11 amino acids. The DNA of the CDR3 is TGCAGTGTGATGGATGCCTACGAGCAGTACTTC. This sequence encodes CSVMDAYEQYF.

The rearrangement joins TRBV30 to TRBJ1-4, with 11 bases matching TRBD1. Germline V lookup: CDR1 GTSNPN, CDR2 SVGIG (reference sequence). The J segment lost 3 bases and the V segment lost 3 bases, leaving 9 bases of the junction unmatched. The CDR3 covers 17 residues. The CDR3 DNA reads as TGTGCCTGGAGCCCGGGACAGGGGGTTTGGGCTAATGAAAAACTGTTTTTT. Protein: CAWSPGQGVWANEKLFF.

This clone was recorded only once. The V gene is TRBV7-6, the J gene TRBJ2-1, with TRBD2 matching over 9 bases. Germline-derived CDR1 and CDR2 are SGHVS and FNYEAQ. Germline trimming cut 5 bases from V and 15 bases from J; bases unmatched to any gene: 14. This CDR3 has 14 amino acids. This CDR3 is CASSPSDSGGRLFF. CDR3 coding DNA: TGTGCCAGCAGCCCCTCGGATAGCGGGGGCCGGCTGTTCTTC.

CDR3 in DNA: TGCGCCAGCAGCTTTCAGGGGGAAGCTGAAGCTTTCTTT. The encoded protein is CASSFQGEAEAFF. This rearrangement joins TRBV5-1 to TRBJ1-1; 7 bases agree with TRBD1. The CDR3 length is 13 residues. After removal of 2 bases from V and 6 bases from J, the junction contained 4 bases not matched to a gene. Germline V gene sequence: CDR1 SGHRS, CDR2 YFSETQ.

V is TRBV7-9 and J is TRBJ2-3; D unclear. CDR1 is SEHNR and CDR2 is FQNEAQ in the germline V gene (reference sequence). Trimming removed 7 bases at V and 0 bases at J, with 11 bases between. This CDR3 contains 14 residues. The CDR3 region is CASIKLRSTDTQYF. DNA of the CDR3: TGTGCCAGCATAAAGCTCCGAAGCACAGATACGCAGTATTTT.

V usage is TRBV10-1 and J usage is TRBJ1-3; TRBD1 aligns across 8 bases. Germline assignment: CDR1 WNHNN and CDR2 SYGVQD (reference sequence). This CDR3 has 17 residues. V gave up 8 bases and J gave up 0 bases; unmatched junction bases: 12. In DNA form, the CDR3 reads TGCGCCAGCCTATCGACAGGGGCGGCCTTCTCTGGAAACACCATATATTTT. Amino acids: CASLSTGAAFSGNTIYF.

Concerning this clone: The identical CDR3 is also encoded by other nucleotide sequences in the sample. This sequence joins TRBV2 and TRBJ1-2, with 7 bases aligning to TRBD1. The CDR3 length is 14 residues. The trim removed 4 bases at V and 0 bases at J, leaving 2 bases unmatched. Germline assignment: CDR1 SNHLY and CDR2 FYNNEI. For the CDR3, the DNA is TGTGCCAGCAGTGCGGGGACAGCTAACTATGGCTACACCTTC. This encodes CASSAGTANYGYTF. The complete variable domain, with remaining parts taken from reference TRBV2 and TRBJ1-2, reads EPEVTQTPSHQVTQMGQEVILRCVPISNHLYFYWYRQILGQKVEFLVSFYNNEISEKSEIFDDQFSVERPDGSNFTLKIRSTKLEDSAMYFCASSAGTANYGYTFGSGTRLTVV.

This rearrangement joins TRBV7-6 to TRBJ1-1; D is unclear. Germline V gene lookup returns CDR1 SGHVS and CDR2 FNYEAQ. V shed 1 base and J shed 1 base, with 7 bases lying between them. This CDR3 comprises 14 residues. The CDR3, as DNA: TGTGCCAGCAGCTTAGTTGGGCCGAACACTGAAGCTTTCTTT. Its protein is CASSLVGPNTEAFF.

V usage is TRBV15 and J usage is TRBJ2-7; D unclear. V lost 0 bases and J lost 0, with 6 bases in between. The CDR3 is made up of 14 amino acids. Germline CDR1 and CDR2: LNHNV and YYDKDF (reference sequence). The CDR3 reads CATSRDTPSYEQYF. In DNA, the CDR3 is TGTGCCACCAGCAGAGATACCCCCTCCTACGAGCAGTACTTC.

This sequence joins TRBV2 and TRBJ1-1; TRBD1 might be the D (6 bases). The length of the CDR3 is 14 residues. Germline V gene sequence: CDR1 SNHLY, CDR2 FYNNEI. V was cut by 4 bases and J by 0 bases, with 9 bases left in between. The chain's CDR3 is CASSARTVNTEAFF. CDR3 DNA: TGTGCCAGCAGTGCGAGGACAGTGAACACTGAAGCTTTCTTT.